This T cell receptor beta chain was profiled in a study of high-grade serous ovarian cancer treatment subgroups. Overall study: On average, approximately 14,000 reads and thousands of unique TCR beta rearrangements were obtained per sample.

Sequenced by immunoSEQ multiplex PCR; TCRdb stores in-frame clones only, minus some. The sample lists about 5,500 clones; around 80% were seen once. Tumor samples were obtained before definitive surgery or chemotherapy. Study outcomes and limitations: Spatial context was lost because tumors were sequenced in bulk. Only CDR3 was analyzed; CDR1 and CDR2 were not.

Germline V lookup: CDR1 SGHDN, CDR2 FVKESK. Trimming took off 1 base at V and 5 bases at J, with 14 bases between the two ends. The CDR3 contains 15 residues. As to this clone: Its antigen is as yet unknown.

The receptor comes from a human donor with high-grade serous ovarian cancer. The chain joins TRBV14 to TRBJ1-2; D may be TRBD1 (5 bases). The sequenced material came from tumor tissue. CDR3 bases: TGTGCCAGCAGCCAAGGGGGCCAGGCGTCTTATGGCTACACCTTC. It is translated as CASSQGGQASYGYTF.